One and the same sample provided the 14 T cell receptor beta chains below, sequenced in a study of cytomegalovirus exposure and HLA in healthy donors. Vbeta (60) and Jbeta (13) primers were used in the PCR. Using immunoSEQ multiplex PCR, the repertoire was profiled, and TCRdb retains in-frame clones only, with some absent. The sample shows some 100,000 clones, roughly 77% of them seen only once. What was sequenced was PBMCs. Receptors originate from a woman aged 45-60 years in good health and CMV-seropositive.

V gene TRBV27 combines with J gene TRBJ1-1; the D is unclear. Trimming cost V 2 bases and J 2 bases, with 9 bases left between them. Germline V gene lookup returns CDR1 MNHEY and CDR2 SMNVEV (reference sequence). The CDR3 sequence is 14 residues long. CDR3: CASSLAYRNTEAFF. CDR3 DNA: TGTGCCAGCAGTTTAGCGTACAGAAACACTGAAGCTTTCTTT.

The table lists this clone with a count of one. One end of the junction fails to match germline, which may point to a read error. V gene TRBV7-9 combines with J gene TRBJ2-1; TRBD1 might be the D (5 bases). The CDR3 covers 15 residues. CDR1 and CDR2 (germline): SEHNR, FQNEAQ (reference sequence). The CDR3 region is CSSSFPRGSYNEQFF. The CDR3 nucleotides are TGTTCCAGCAGCTTCCCTAGGGGTTCATACAATGAGCAGTTCTTC.

Written as DNA, the CDR3 is TGTGCCAGCAGCCCGGACTACCGTAGCTCCTACGAGCAGTACTTC. This sequence encodes CASSPDYRSSYEQYF. The chain has TRBV11-2 and TRBJ2-7; D might be TRBD2 (6 bases). V was clipped by 5 bases and J by 0 bases, with 14 bases between them. The germline V gene encodes CDR1 SGHAT and CDR2 FQNNGV. The CDR3 runs 15 residues.

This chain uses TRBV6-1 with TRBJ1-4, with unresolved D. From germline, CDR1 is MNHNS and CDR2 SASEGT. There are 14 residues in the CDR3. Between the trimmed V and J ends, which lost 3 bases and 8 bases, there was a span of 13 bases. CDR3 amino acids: CASSEVQLAEKLFF. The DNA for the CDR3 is TGTGCCAGCAGTGAGGTACAGTTGGCGGAAAAACTGTTTTTT.

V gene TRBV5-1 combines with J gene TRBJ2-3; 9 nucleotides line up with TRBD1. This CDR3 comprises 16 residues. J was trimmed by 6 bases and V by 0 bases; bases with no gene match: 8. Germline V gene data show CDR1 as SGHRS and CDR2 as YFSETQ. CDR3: CASSLVGDRAADTQYF. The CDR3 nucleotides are TGCGCCAGCAGCTTGGTGGGGGACAGGGCCGCTGATACGCAGTATTTT.

CDR3 sequence: CASSIGTGAYSPLHF. Here the CDR3 DNA reads TGTGCCAGTAGTATCGGGACAGGGGCCTATTCACCCCTCCACTTT. This sequence joins TRBV19 and TRBJ1-6; TRBD1 aligns across 10 bases. The CDR3 runs to 15 residues. Germline CDR1 reads LNHDA; CDR2 reads SQIVND (reference sequence). V lost 3 bases and J lost 8; bases outside the gene matches: 4.

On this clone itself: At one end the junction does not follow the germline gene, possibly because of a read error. CDR3 in amino acids: CAISLDSNNEQFF. Written as DNA, the CDR3 is TGTGCCATCAGCCTTGACTCCAACAATGAGCAGTTCTTC. The gene calls are TRBV10-3 and TRBJ2-1; D is undetermined. This CDR3 contains 13 residues. Germline V CDR1 and CDR2: ENHRY, SYGVKD.

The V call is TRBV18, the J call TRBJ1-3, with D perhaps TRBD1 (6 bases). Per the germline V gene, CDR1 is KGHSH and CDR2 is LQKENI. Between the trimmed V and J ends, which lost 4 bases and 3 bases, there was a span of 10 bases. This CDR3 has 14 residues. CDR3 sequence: CASSLNRVGNTIYF. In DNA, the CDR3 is TGTGCCAGCTCACTGAACAGGGTTGGAAACACCATATATTTT.

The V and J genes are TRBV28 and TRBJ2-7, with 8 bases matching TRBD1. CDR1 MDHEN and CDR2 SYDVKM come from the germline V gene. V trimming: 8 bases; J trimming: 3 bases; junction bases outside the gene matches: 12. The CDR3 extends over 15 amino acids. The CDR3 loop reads CASGLFGTGVYEQYF. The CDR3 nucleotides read TGTGCCAGCGGCCTATTTGGGACAGGAGTCTACGAGCAGTACTTC.

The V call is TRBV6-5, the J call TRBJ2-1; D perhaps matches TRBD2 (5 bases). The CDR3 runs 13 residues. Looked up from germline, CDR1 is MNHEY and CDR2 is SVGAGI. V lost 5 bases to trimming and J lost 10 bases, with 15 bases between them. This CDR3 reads CASSEAPGEEQFF. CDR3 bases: TGTGCCAGCAGTGAAGCCCCTGGGGAGGAGCAGTTCTTC.

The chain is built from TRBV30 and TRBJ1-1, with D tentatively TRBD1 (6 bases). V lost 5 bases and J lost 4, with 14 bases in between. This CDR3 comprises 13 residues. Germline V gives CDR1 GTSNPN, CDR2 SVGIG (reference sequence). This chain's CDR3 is CAWWPGAATEAFF. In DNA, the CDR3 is TGTGCCTGGTGGCCAGGGGCTGCCACTGAAGCTTTCTTT.

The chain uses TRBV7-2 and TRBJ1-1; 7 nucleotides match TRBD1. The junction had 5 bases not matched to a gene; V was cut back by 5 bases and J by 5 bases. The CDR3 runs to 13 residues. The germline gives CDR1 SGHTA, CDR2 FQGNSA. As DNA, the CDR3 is TGTGCCAGCAGCCCGTGGGACAGTACTGAAGCTTTCTTT. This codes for CASSPWDSTEAFF.

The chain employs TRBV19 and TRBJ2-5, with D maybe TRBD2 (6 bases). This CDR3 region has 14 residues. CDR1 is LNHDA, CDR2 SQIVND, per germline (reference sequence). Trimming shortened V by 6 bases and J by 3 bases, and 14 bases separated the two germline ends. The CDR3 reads CASSRWAGKETQYF. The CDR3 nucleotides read TGTGCCAGTAGCCGATGGGCGGGGAAAGAGACCCAGTACTTC.

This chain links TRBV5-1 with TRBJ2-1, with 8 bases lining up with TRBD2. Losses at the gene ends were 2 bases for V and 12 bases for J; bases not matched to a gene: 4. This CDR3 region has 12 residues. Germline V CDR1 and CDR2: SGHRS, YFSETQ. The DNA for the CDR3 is TGCGCCAGCAGCTTAGCGGGGGTGGTGCAGTTCTTC. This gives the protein CASSLAGVVQFF.